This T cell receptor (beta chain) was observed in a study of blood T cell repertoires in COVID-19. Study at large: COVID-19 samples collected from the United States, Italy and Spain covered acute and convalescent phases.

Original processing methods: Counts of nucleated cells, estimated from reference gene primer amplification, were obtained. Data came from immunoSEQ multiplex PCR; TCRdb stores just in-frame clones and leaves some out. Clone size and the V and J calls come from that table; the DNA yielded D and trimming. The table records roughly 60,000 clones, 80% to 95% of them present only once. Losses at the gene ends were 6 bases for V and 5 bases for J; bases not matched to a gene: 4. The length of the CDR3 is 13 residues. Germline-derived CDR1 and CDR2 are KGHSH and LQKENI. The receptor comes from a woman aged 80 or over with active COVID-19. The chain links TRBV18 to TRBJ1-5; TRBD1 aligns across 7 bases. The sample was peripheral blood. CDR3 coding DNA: TGTGCCAGCTCGAGGGACAGAGATCAGCCCCAGCATTTT. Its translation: CASSRDRDQPQHF.